A single sample is the source of the 9 T cell receptor beta chains below, sequenced in a study of vaccination and CD4 T cells after COVID-19. Oncomine TCR Beta short-read sequencing was applied to DNA from cultured CD4+ T cells. Using its own MiXCR run on the PCR reads, TCRdb lists one record per CDR3 protein. The sample yields about 20,000 distinct CDR3 sequences, around half seen once. As to treatment: roughly 11-day PBMC culture with coronavirus spike peptide pools or control peptides (ViraFEST assay). No cognate antigen is known for these TCRs. Here the sequenced sample was CD4+ T cells from blood, cultured in vitro, taken before SARS-CoV-2 vaccination. These receptors came from a human donor who had recovered from COVID-19.

The chain links TRBV20-1 to TRBJ2-6, with 9 bases matching TRBD1. This CDR3 is built from 17 residues. Trimming cost V 6 bases and J 0 bases; bases outside gene matches: 9. The germline V gene encodes CDR1 DFQATT and CDR2 SNEGSKA (reference sequence). CDR3 in amino acids: CSAVRDRASSGANVLTF. The CDR3 nucleotides read TGCAGTGCCGTCCGGGACAGGGCCAGCTCTGGGGCCAACGTCCTGACTTTC.

This clonotype was seen a few times. V usage is TRBV6-2 or TRBV6-3 and J usage is TRBJ1-5; TRBD1 matches 8 bases. The CDR3 is made up of 15 amino acids. CDR1 and CDR2 from the germline V gene are MNHEY and SVGEGT. After removal of 5 bases from V and 1 base from J, the junction contained 4 bases not matched to a gene. The CDR3 is CASSTRQGSNQPQHF. The CDR3 nucleotides are TGTGCCAGCAGTACCCGACAGGGGAGCAATCAGCCCCAGCATTTT.

V and J are TRBV28 and TRBJ1-5; TRBD1 is a possible D gene (6 bases). The CDR3 contains 17 residues. V shed 6 bases and J shed 7 bases, with 25 bases lying between them. Germline V gives CDR1 MDHEN, CDR2 SYDVKM. CDR3 bases: TGTGCCAGCAGGGTATCGGGAACAGGGTGGGTCGGGCAGCCCCAGCATTTT. Amino acids: CASRVSGTGWVGQPQHF.

This clonotype was counted between two and nine times. The genes are TRBV12-3 or TRBV12-4 and TRBJ1-5, with 7 bases that match TRBD1. The CDR3 has 16 amino acids. V was clipped by 1 base and J by 2 bases; unmatched bases: 5. CDR3 region: CASSLGAGGGNQPQHF. The CDR3 nucleotides are TGTGCCAGCAGTTTAGGAGCAGGGGGTGGCAATCAGCCCCAGCATTTT.

This clonotype was seen a few times. The chain recombines TRBV6-7 with TRBJ1-6; TRBD1 might be the D (5 bases). TRBV6-7 is an ORF, with its function uncertain. There are 20 residues in the CDR3. V was trimmed by 2 bases and J by 7 bases, leaving 27 bases between them. The CDR3, as DNA: TGTGCCAGCAGTTACCTCGAGGTTGTGTGGGGCCTCCGAGGGAATTCACCCCTCCACTTT. Translated, it gives CASSYLEVVWGLRGNSPLHF.

This clonotype was seen a handful of times. The rearrangement uses TRBV19 and TRBJ2-7, with 8 positions matching TRBD1. The CDR3 totals 13 residues. V gave up 6 bases and J gave up 0 bases; unmatched junction bases: 1. Germline values: CDR1 LNHDA, CDR2 SQIVND (reference sequence). The CDR3 spells CASSGQGSYEQYF. Here the CDR3 DNA reads TGTGCCAGTAGCGGACAGGGCTCCTACGAGCAGTACTTC.

This chain links TRBV27 with TRBJ2-1; D unclear. The germline V gene has CDR1 MNHEY and CDR2 SMNVEV (reference sequence). Trimming removed 3 bases at V and 8 bases at J, with 17 bases between. This CDR3 comprises 15 residues. The DNA of the CDR3 is TGTGCCAGCAGTTTTCACTTGGGGTTCCCCGATGAGCAGTTCTTC. It specifies CASSFHLGFPDEQFF.

This clonotype was seen a handful of times. The rearrangement uses TRBV11-1 and TRBJ2-1; a weak D match, TRBD2 (6 bases). The germline V gene encodes CDR1 SGHAT and CDR2 FQDESV (reference sequence). This CDR3 spans 17 amino acids. Trimming removed 1 base at V and 3 bases at J, with 16 bases between. Here the CDR3 DNA reads TGTGCCAGCAGCTTAGGCCCCGGGGGACCGCGCTACAATGAGCAGTTCTTC. It is translated as CASSLGPGGPRYNEQFF.

The chain joins TRBV20-1 to TRBJ2-3; 9 bases fit TRBD2. The junction had 6 bases not matched to a gene; V was cut back by 6 bases and J by 5 bases. This CDR3 region has 13 residues. The germline V gene encodes CDR1 DFQATT and CDR2 SNEGSKA (reference sequence). The CDR3 spells CSAASGIEDTQYF. The CDR3 nucleotides are TGCAGTGCAGCTAGCGGGATTGAAGATACGCAGTATTTT.